Below are 17 T cell receptor beta chains sequenced from a single sample in a study of cytomegalovirus exposure and HLA in healthy donors. Researchers ran the PCR with 60 Vbeta and 13 Jbeta primers. The protocol was immunoSEQ multiplex PCR, while the TCRdb copy is restricted to in-frame clones and leaves out a portion. This table has about 200,000 clones, roughly 80% appearing once. Sample: PBMCs. The source is a man aged 25-45 years in good health and CMV-seronegative.

The rearrangement joins TRBV19 to TRBJ2-3, with unresolved D. Trimming removed 6 bases at V and 1 base at J, with 8 bases between. CDR3 size: 13 residues. Germline values: CDR1 LNHDA, CDR2 SQIVND (reference sequence). The CDR3 spells CASSSRGTDTQYF. DNA for the CDR3: TGTGCCAGTAGCTCCCGAGGCACAGATACGCAGTATTTT.

This clone was seen once. This chain joins TRBV9 and TRBJ2-7, with 9 bases that match TRBD1. This CDR3 contains 14 residues. CDR1 and CDR2 (germline): SGDLS, YYNGEE. J gave up 4 bases and V 3 bases, and 5 bases lay outside the gene matches. CDR3 residues: CASSDDDRGYEQYF. The CDR3 nucleotides are TGTGCCAGCAGCGATGACGACAGGGGGTACGAGCAGTACTTC. The complete variable domain, with remaining parts taken from reference TRBV9 and TRBJ2-7, reads DSGVTQTPKHLITATGQRVTLRCSPRSGDLSVYWYQQSLDQGLQFLIQYYNGEERAKGNILERFSAQQFPDLHSELNLSSLELGDSALYFCASSDDDRGYEQYFGPGTRLTVT.

V usage is TRBV29-1 and J usage is TRBJ1-2; D remains unclear. CDR3 length equals 9 residues. V was cut by 3 bases and J by 6 bases, with 2 bases left in between. The V gene's germline CDR1 is SQVTM and CDR2 ANQGSEA. CDR3 residues: CSVDNGYTF. For the CDR3, the DNA is TGCAGCGTTGATAATGGCTACACCTTC.

The chain is built from TRBV29-1 and TRBJ1-2, with 11 bases identical to TRBD1. With 6 bases clipped from V and 8 bases from J, the junction kept 8 bases outside the gene matches. The CDR3 consists of 13 residues. Per the germline V gene, CDR1 is SQVTM and CDR2 is ANQGSEA. CDR3 region: CSVGTDRGRGYTF. The CDR3 region has the DNA TGCAGCGTCGGCACGGACAGGGGGCGGGGCTACACCTTC. Looking up the rest from reference TRBV29-1 and TRBJ1-2 gives the full variable domain: SAVISQKPSRDICQRGTSLTIQCQVDSQVTMMFWYRQQPGQSLTLIATANQGSEATYESGFVIDKFPISRPNLTFSTLTVSNMSPEDSSIYLCSVGTDRGRGYTFGSGTRLTVV.

The genes are TRBV27 and TRBJ2-7, with TRBD1 identical over 10 bases. J gave up 2 bases and V 6 bases, and 4 bases lay outside the gene matches. Germline CDR1 reads MNHEY; CDR2 reads SMNVEV (reference sequence). This CDR3 spans 14 amino acids. CDR3 region: CASSDRGRPYEQYF. CDR3 sequence (DNA): TGTGCCAGCAGCGACAGGGGGCGCCCCTACGAGCAGTACTTC.

This chain links TRBV6-6 with TRBJ1-2, with a weak D call TRBD1 (6 bases). Looked up from germline, CDR1 is MNHNY and CDR2 is SVGAGI (reference sequence). V lost 0 bases, J lost 12 bases, and 14 bases lay in between. This CDR3 has 13 amino acids. The CDR3 coding sequence is TGTGCCAGCAGTTACTCGGGACAAACCCCTCACACCTTC. Translating it yields CASSYSGQTPHTF.

This chain joins TRBV11-2 and TRBJ2-7, with D possibly being TRBD1 (6 bases). The CDR3 covers 15 residues. CDR1 and CDR2 from the germline V gene are SGHAT and FQNNGV. V gave up 5 bases and J gave up 5 bases, with 19 bases separating them. CDR3: CASSPEQGTVHEQYF. CDR3 nucleotide sequence: TGTGCCAGCAGCCCCGAGCAGGGGACCGTCCACGAGCAGTACTTC.

The chain is built from TRBV19 and TRBJ2-1, with a tentative D call TRBD2 (6 bases). This CDR3 has 14 residues. The V end was cut by 4 bases, the J end by 8 bases, with 15 bases between. Germline-derived CDR1 and CDR2 are LNHDA and SQIVND (reference sequence). The CDR3 bases are TGTGCCAGTAGTACCCCCGAACTAGCCGATGAGCAGTTCTTC. Amino acid sequence: CASSTPELADEQFF.

The chain recombines TRBV15 with TRBJ2-5, with D unresolved. Trimming took off 0 bases at V and 2 bases at J, with 13 bases between the two ends. The germline V gene has CDR1 LNHNV and CDR2 YYDKDF (reference sequence). This CDR3 contains 16 residues. CDR3 sequence reads: CATSRDQVWQQETQYF. The CDR3 nucleotides are TGTGCCACCAGCAGAGATCAAGTATGGCAGCAAGAGACCCAGTACTTC.

This clone was observed once. The J gene is TRBJ2-7, the V gene TRBV4-1; the D gene is possibly TRBD2 (5 bases). Germline CDR1 reads MGHRA; CDR2 reads YSYEKL. Trimming removed 0 bases at V and 5 bases at J, with 17 bases between. The CDR3 extends over 16 amino acids. This CDR3 reads CASSQDFGIRYDEQYF. The CDR3 DNA is TGCGCCAGCAGCCAAGATTTCGGGATTAGATACGACGAGCAGTACTTC.

Turning to this clone: The same CDR3 also results from other DNA sequences found in this sample. The J gene is TRBJ1-1, the V gene TRBV4-1; the D gene is possibly TRBD1 (5 bases). The CDR3 covers 16 residues. V lost 3 bases, J lost 1 base, and 15 bases lay in between. The V gene's germline CDR1 is MGHRA and CDR2 YSYEKL. The CDR3 spells CASSHHPGTGNTEAFF. CDR3 in DNA: TGCGCCAGCAGCCACCATCCCGGAACAGGGAACACTGAAGCTTTCTTT.

Worth noting for this clone: The junction and the germline gene differ at one end; a read error may be behind it. The rearrangement links TRBV7-9 to TRBJ1-2, with D hard to call. The CDR3 loop spans 16 amino acids. Germline lookup yields CDR1 SEHNR and CDR2 FQNEAQ (reference sequence). The DNA of the CDR3 is TGTTCCAGCAGTTCCCTCCCTGAGTCCGTGCGGGATGGCTACACCTTC. Residues: CSSSSLPESVRDGYTF.

V is TRBV4-1 and J is TRBJ2-3, with 12 positions matching TRBD1. This CDR3 region has 16 residues. From germline, CDR1 is MGHRA and CDR2 YSYEKL. The trim removed 4 bases at V and 6 bases at J, leaving 8 bases unmatched. DNA of the CDR3: TGCGCCAGCAGCCCCTCTCCGGGACAGGGGGCCGATACGCAGTATTTT. Translation gives CASSPSPGQGADTQYF.

This clone was recorded only once. The gene calls are TRBV7-3 and TRBJ2-3; 11 bases line up with TRBD2. With 4 bases clipped from V and 0 bases from J, the junction kept 3 bases outside the gene matches. CDR3 length: 16 amino acids. From germline, CDR1 is SGHTA and CDR2 FQGTGA. For the CDR3, the DNA is TGTGCCAGCAGCTCCTCTAGCGGGGGGAGCACAGATACGCAGTATTTT. This sequence encodes CASSSSSGGSTDTQYF.

The sample holds one count of this clone. The genes are TRBV4-1 and TRBJ2-1, with a possible D match to TRBD1 (5 bases). Germline V gene sequence: CDR1 MGHRA, CDR2 YSYEKL. The CDR3 consists of 13 residues. Deletions cut 4 bases from V and 8 bases from J, with 12 bases between. DNA for the CDR3: TGCGCCAGCAGCCCGGACATCGTCGATGAGCAGTTCTTC. It specifies CASSPDIVDEQFF.

In this sample, this clone turned up many times. This chain uses TRBV4-3 with TRBJ2-2, with 8 bases matching TRBD1. This CDR3 contains 16 residues. V dropped 0 bases and J dropped 4; count of bases not matched to a gene: 4. Germline assignment: CDR1 LGHNA and CDR2 YSLEER. The CDR3: CASSQDRQGATGELFF. CDR3 in DNA: TGCGCCAGCAGCCAAGATCGTCAGGGGGCCACCGGGGAGCTGTTTTTT.

This clone was observed a handful of times. The chain links TRBV5-6 to TRBJ2-5; D is unclear. This CDR3 comprises 14 residues. Germline V gene data show CDR1 as SGHDT and CDR2 as YYEEEE. The V and J ends lost 3 bases and 2 bases respectively, with 11 bases between them. The CDR3 reads CASSSRRLQETQYF. In DNA, the CDR3 is TGTGCCAGCAGCTCGAGAAGACTTCAAGAGACCCAGTACTTC.